The 13 T cell receptor beta chains reported below all come from one sample, sequenced in a study of neurological immune-mediated disorders. TCRdb redid the calling of the 5' RACE reads with MiXCR, one entry per CDR3 protein. The data hold about 60,000 distinct CDR3 sequences, with 8.5% to 10% observed a single time. Time point meaning: longitudinal time-point 2. Sequenced material: PBMCs. These receptor sequences come from a young man in good health.

Only a few counts were recorded for this clonotype. The rearrangement uses TRBV6-1 and TRBJ2-3; 7 bases map to TRBD1. The CDR3 spans 13 residues. The germline gives CDR1 MNHNS, CDR2 SASEGT. V shed 5 bases and J 14 bases; nucleotides not matched to a gene: 13. The chain's CDR3 is CASSPEQGQPGYF. DNA of the CDR3: TGTGCCAGCAGTCCGGAACAGGGACAGCCCGGGTATTTT.

This clonotype was observed many times. The genes are TRBV5-1 and TRBJ2-5, with TRBD1 as a possible D gene (6 bases). The germline CDR1 and CDR2 sequences are SGHRS and YFSETQ. V lost 7 bases and J lost 5, with 21 bases in between. The CDR3 extends over 15 amino acids. The CDR3 sequence is CASGDRDNLQETQYF. The DNA for the CDR3 is TGCGCCAGCGGCGACCGGGACAACCTCCAGGAGACCCAGTACTTC. Using reference TRBV5-1 and TRBJ2-5 for the parts outside the CDR3, the full variable domain is KAGVTQTPRYLIKTRGQQVTLSCSPISGHRSVSWYQQTPGQGLQFLFEYFSETQRNKGNFPGRFSGRQFSNSRSEMNVSTLELGDSALYLCASGDRDNLQETQYFGPGTRLLVL.

This clonotype was seen at least ten times. This sequence joins TRBV20-1 and TRBJ2-3; 9 nucleotides match TRBD2. V lost 1 base to trimming and J lost 3 bases; unmatched junction nucleotides: 2. This CDR3 region has 14 residues. Germline V gene lookup returns CDR1 DFQATT and CDR2 SNEGSKA (reference sequence). The CDR3 is CSARVAGGTDTQYF. The CDR3 DNA is TGCAGTGCTAGAGTGGCGGGAGGGACAGATACGCAGTATTTT.

This clonotype was seen ten or more times. The chain combines TRBV5-1 with TRBJ2-5; 9 bases line up with TRBD1. J was trimmed by 5 bases and V by 3 bases; bases with no gene match: 8. The V gene's germline CDR1 is SGHRS and CDR2 YFSETQ. The CDR3 extends over 15 amino acids. The CDR3 protein is CASSSSTGGGETQYF. As DNA, the CDR3 is TGCGCCAGCAGCTCATCTACAGGGGGCGGTGAGACCCAGTACTTC.

This clonotype has at least ten counts. The rearrangement links TRBV7-8 to TRBJ2-3; D might be TRBD1 (6 bases). The V end was cut by 5 bases, the J end by 6 bases, with 12 bases between. The CDR3 is 13 residues long. Germline-derived CDR1 and CDR2 are SGHVS and FQNEAQ. CDR3 region: CASSRNQGDTQYF. The CDR3 DNA sequence: TGTGCCAGCAGCCGAAACCAGGGGGATACGCAGTATTTT. The full variable domain, in which reference TRBV7-8 and TRBJ2-3 provide the parts outside the CDR3, is GAGVSQSPRYKVAKRGQDVALRCDPISGHVSLFWYQQALGQGPEFLTYFQNEAQLDKSGLPSDRFFAERPEGSVSTLKIQRTQQEDSAVYLCASSRNQGDTQYFGPGTRLTVL.

At least ten counts were recorded for this clonotype. V gene TRBV12-3 or TRBV12-4 combines with J gene TRBJ2-7, with unresolved D. V lost 8 bases and J 5 bases, leaving 16 bases between the germline ends. CDR3 length equals 13 residues. The CDR3 DNA reads TGTGCCAGCGGAGCAGTCCTTCGGGACGAGCAGTACTTC. Protein sequence: CASGAVLRDEQYF.

This clonotype was recorded at least ten times. The V and J genes are TRBV15 and TRBJ2-5; the D gene could be TRBD1 or TRBD2 (5 bases each). CDR1 LNHNV and CDR2 YYDKDF come from the germline V gene (reference sequence). The CDR3 length is 15 residues. Trimming shortened V by 0 bases and J by 5 bases, and 13 bases separated the two germline ends. The CDR3 protein is CATSREGTGRETQYF. The CDR3 nucleotides are TGTGCCACCAGCAGAGAAGGAACGGGGCGGGAGACCCAGTACTTC.

This clonotype has at least ten counts. In DNA form, the CDR3 reads TGCGCCAGCAGCGAGGACCTAGCGGGAGCCGGGGAGCTGTTTTTT. It encodes CASSEDLAGAGELFF. V and J are TRBV5-1 and TRBJ2-2, with 10 bases identical to TRBD2. J gave up 6 bases and V 4 bases, and 6 bases lay outside the gene matches. Germline CDR1 reads SGHRS; CDR2 reads YFSETQ. This CDR3 has 15 residues.

This clonotype was seen ten or more times. The rearrangement joins TRBV20-1 to TRBJ2-6; D perhaps matches TRBD1 (6 bases). V lost 6 bases and J 2 bases, leaving 20 bases between the germline ends. This CDR3 is 17 amino acids long. CDR1 is DFQATT and CDR2 is SNEGSKA in the germline V gene (reference sequence). CDR3 sequence: CSAGGVGASAGANVLTF. DNA of the CDR3: TGCAGTGCCGGCGGTGTGGGGGCGTCAGCTGGGGCCAACGTCCTGACTTTC.

This clonotype was observed at least ten times. CDR3 in amino acids: CATSDYRGTGYHEQYF. CDR3 in DNA: TGTGCCACCAGTGACTATCGGGGGACAGGGTACCACGAGCAGTACTTC. This chain connects TRBV24-1 to TRBJ2-7; 9 bases are shared with TRBD1. Unmatched junction bases numbered 11, after V lost 4 bases and J lost 5 bases. CDR1 is KGHDR and CDR2 is SFDVKD in the germline V gene. The length of the CDR3 is 16 residues.

V usage is TRBV5-1 and J usage is TRBJ2-7; 10 bases match TRBD1. The CDR3 spans 14 residues. J gave up 5 bases and V 4 bases, and 6 bases lay outside the gene matches. The germline gives CDR1 SGHRS, CDR2 YFSETQ. The CDR3 bases are TGCGCCAGCAGCCAACCGGGACAGGGGAACGAGCAGTACTTC. Amino acid sequence: CASSQPGQGNEQYF.

This clonotype was counted at least ten times. The chain uses TRBV6-2 or TRBV6-3 and TRBJ2-7; D unresolved. This CDR3 contains 12 residues. Germline loops: CDR1 MNHEY, CDR2 SVGEGT. Trimming pared 2 bases from V and 3 bases from J, leaving 5 bases between. The CDR3 region is CASSYPDYEQYF. In nucleotides, the CDR3 is TGTGCCAGCAGTTACCCCGACTACGAGCAGTACTTC.

The table lists this clonotype with many counts. This sequence joins TRBV5-6 and TRBJ2-7, with D hard to call. Germline-derived CDR1 and CDR2 are SGHDT and YYEEEE. Trimming took 0 bases from V and 2 from J, leaving 9 bases between them. The CDR3 has 14 residues. The CDR3 is CASSLERNPYEQYF. The CDR3 coding sequence is TGTGCCAGCAGCTTGGAGAGAAACCCCTACGAGCAGTACTTC.